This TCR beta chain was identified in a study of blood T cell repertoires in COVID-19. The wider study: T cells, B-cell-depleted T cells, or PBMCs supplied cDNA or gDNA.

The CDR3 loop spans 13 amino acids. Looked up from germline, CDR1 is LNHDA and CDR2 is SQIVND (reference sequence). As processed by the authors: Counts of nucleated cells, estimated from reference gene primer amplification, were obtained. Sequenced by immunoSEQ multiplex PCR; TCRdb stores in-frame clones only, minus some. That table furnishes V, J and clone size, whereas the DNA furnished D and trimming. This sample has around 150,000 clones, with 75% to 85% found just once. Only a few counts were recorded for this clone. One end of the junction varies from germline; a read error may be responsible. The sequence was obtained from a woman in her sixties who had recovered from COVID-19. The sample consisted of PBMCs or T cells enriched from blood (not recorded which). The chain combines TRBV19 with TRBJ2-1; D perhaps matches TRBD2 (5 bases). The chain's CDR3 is CASSITPQGRRIF. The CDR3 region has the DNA TGTGCCAGTAGTATCACCCCCCAAGGCCGGAGGATCTTC.